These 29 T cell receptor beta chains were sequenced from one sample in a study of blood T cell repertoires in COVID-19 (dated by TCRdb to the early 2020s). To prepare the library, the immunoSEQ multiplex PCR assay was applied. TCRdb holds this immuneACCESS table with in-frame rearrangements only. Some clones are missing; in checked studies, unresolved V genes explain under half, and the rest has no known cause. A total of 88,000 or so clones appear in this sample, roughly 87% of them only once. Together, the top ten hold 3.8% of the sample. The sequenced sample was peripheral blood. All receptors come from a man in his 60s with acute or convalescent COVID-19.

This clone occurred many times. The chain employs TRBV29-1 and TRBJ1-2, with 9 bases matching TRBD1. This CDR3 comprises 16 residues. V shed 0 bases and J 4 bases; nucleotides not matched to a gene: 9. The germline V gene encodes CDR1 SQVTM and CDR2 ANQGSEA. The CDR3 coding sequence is TGCAGCGTTGAAGATCGACAGGACAGGGGCGGCTATGGCTACACCTTC. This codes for CSVEDRQDRGGYGYTF.

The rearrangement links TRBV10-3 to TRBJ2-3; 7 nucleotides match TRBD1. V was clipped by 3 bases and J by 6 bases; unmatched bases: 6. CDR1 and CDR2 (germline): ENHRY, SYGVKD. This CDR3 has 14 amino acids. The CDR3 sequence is CAISEGQGQDTQYF. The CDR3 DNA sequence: TGTGCCATCAGTGAAGGTCAGGGACAGGATACGCAGTATTTT.

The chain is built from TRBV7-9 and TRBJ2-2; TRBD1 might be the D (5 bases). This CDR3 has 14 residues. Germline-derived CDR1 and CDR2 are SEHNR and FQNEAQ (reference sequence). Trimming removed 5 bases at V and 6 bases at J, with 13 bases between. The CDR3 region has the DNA TGTGCCAGCAGCCCCAGGGTGGGCCCCGGGGAGCTGTTTTTT. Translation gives CASSPRVGPGELFF.

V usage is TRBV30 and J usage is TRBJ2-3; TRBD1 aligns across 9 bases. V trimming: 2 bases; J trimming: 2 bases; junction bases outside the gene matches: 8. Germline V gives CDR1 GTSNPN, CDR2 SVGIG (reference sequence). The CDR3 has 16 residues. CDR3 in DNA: TGTGCCTGGAGTAGACGGGACAGGGCGTACACAGATACGCAGTATTTT. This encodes CAWSRRDRAYTDTQYF.

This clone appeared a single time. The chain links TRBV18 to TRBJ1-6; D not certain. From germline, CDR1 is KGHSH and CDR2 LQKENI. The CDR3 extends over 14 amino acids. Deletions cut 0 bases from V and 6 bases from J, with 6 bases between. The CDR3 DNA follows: TGTGCCAGCTCACCACCAAGGAGTAATTCACCCCTCCACTTT. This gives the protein CASSPPRSNSPLHF.

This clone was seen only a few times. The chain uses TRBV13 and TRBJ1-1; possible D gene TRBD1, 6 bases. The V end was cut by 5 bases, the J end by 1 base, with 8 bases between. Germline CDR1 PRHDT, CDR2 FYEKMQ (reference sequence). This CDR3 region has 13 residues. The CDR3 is CASSRGQNTEAFF. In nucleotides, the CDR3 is TGTGCCAGCAGCCGGGGACAGAACACTGAAGCTTTCTTT.

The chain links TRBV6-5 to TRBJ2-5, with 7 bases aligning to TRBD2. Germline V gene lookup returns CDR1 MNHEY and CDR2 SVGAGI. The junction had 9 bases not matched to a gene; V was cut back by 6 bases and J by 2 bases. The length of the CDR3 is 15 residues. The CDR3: CASSSPAGLQETQYF. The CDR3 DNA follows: TGTGCCAGCAGCTCCCCAGCGGGACTACAAGAGACCCAGTACTTC.

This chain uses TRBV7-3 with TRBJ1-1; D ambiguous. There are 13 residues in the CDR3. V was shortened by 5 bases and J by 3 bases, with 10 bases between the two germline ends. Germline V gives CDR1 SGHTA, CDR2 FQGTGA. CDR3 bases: TGTGCCAGCAGCCTCCCTCCCCACACTGAAGCTTTCTTT. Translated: CASSLPPHTEAFF.

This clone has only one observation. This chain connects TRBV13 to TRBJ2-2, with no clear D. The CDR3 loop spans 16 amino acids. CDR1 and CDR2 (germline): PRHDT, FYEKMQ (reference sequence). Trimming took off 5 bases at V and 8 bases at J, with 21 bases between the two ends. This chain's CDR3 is CASSAQGGAPMGELFF. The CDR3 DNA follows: TGTGCCAGCAGCGCACAAGGCGGAGCCCCTATGGGGGAGCTGTTTTTT.

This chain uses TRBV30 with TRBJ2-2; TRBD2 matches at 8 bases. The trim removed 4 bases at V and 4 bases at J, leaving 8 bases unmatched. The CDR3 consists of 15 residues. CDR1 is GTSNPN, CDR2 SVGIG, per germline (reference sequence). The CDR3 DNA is TGTGCCTGGAATCGGGGGGGGCAGGTCACCGGGGAGCTGTTTTTT. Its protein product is CAWNRGGQVTGELFF.

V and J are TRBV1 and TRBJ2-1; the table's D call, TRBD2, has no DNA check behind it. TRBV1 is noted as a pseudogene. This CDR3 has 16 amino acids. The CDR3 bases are TGCACCAGCAGCCAAGATGGGGGGAGAGGGTACAATGAGCAGTTCTTC. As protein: CTSSQDGGRGYNEQFF.

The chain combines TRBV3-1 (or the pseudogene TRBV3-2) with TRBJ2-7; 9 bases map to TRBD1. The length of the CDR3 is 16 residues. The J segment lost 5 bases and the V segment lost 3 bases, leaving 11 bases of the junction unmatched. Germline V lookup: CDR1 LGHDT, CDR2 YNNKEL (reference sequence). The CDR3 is CASSQYSDRGLDEQYF. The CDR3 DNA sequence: TGTGCCAGCAGCCAGTATTCGGACAGGGGATTGGACGAGCAGTACTTC.

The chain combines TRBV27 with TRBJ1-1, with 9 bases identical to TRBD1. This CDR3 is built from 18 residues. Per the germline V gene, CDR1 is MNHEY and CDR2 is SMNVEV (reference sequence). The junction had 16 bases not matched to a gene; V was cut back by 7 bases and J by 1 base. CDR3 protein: CASNPYPTRQGGNTEAFF. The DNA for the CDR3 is TGTGCCAGCAACCCTTATCCCACTCGACAGGGGGGGAACACTGAAGCTTTCTTT.

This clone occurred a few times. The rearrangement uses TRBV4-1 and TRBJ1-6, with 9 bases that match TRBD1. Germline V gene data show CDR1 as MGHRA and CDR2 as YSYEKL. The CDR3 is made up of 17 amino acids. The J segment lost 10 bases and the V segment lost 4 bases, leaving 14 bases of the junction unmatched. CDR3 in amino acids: CASSPLRQGVLGSPLHF. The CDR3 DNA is TGCGCCAGCAGCCCCTTACGACAGGGGGTCCTAGGGTCACCCCTCCACTTT.

CDR3 loop: CASSPRISGGTEAFF. The CDR3 nucleotides read TGTGCCAGCAGCCCCCGAATATCGGGGGGGACTGAAGCTTTCTTT. This rearrangement joins TRBV9 to TRBJ1-1; a possible D gene is TRBD1 (5 bases). V dropped 4 bases and J dropped 5 bases, with 18 bases sitting between them. Germline values: CDR1 SGDLS, CDR2 YYNGEE. The CDR3 length is 15 residues.

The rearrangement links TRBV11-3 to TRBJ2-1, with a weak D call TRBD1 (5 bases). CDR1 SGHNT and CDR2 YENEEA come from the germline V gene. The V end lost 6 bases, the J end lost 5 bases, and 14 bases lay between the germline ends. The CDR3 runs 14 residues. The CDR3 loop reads CASSYQGTDNEQFF. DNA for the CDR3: TGTGCCAGCAGTTACCAGGGTACTGACAATGAGCAGTTCTTC.

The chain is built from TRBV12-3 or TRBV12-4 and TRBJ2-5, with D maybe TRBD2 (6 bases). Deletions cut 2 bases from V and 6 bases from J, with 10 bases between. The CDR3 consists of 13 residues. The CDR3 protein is CASSLLRGQTQYF. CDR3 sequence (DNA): TGTGCCAGCAGTTTATTGCGGGGACAGACCCAGTACTTC.

In nucleotides, the CDR3 is TGCGCCAGCAGCCCGGGACAGGGGACGGACGAGCAGTACTTC. Protein product: CASSPGQGTDEQYF. V gene TRBV5-1 combines with J gene TRBJ2-7; the match to TRBD1 covers 10 bases. V gave up 4 bases and J gave up 5 bases; unmatched junction bases: 6. CDR3 length: 14 residues. Per the germline V gene, CDR1 is SGHRS and CDR2 is YFSETQ.

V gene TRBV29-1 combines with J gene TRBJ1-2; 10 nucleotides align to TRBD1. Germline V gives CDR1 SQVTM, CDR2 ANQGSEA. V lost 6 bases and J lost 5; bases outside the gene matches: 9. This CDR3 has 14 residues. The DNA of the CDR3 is TGCAGCGTCGAGTACCGGGACAGGGGATATGGCTACACCTTC. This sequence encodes CSVEYRDRGYGYTF.

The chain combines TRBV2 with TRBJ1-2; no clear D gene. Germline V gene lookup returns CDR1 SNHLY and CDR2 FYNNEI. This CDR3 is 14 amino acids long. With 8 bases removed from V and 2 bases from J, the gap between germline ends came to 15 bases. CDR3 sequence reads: CASGGDTANYGYTF. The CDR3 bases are TGTGCCAGCGGAGGTGATACAGCGAACTATGGCTACACCTTC.

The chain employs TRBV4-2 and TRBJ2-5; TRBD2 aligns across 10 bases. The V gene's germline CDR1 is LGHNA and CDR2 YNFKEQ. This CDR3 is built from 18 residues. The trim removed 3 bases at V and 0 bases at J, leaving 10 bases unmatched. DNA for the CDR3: TGTGCCAGCAGCCAGTCGGGGCTAGCGGGGGATTACCAAGAGACCCAGTACTTC. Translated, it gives CASSQSGLAGDYQETQYF.

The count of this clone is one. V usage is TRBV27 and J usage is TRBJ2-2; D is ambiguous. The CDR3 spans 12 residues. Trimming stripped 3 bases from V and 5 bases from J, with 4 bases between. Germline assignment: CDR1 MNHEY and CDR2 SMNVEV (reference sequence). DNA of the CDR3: TGTGCCAGCAGTTTTCGGACCGGGGAGCTGTTTTTT. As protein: CASSFRTGELFF.

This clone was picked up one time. In DNA form, the CDR3 reads TGTGCCAGCAGCCAAGTGGGCAGGGTGGTGGAAGCTTTCTTT. Protein product: CASSQVGRVVEAFF. The V call is TRBV3-1 (or the pseudogene TRBV3-2), the J call TRBJ1-1, with TRBD1 as a possible D gene (5 bases). CDR1 and CDR2 from the germline V gene are LGHDT and YNNKEL (reference sequence). CDR3 length: 14 residues. Trimming took 1 base from V and 8 from J, leaving 14 bases between them.

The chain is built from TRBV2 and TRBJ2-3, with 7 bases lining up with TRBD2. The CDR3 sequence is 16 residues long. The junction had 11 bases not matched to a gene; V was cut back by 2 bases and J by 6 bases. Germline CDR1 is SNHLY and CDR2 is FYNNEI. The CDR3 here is CASSERASGRFDTQYF. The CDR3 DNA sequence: TGTGCCAGCAGTGAAAGGGCTAGCGGACGTTTTGATACGCAGTATTTT.

This CDR3 is CASSSVDGGYNEQFF. CDR3 nucleotides: TGCGCCAGCAGCTCGGTAGACGGGGGATACAATGAGCAGTTCTTC. The V gene is TRBV5-1, the J gene TRBJ2-1, with D possibly being TRBD2 (6 bases). CDR3 length equals 15 residues. Germline lookup yields CDR1 SGHRS and CDR2 YFSETQ. Trimming cost V 3 bases and J 4 bases, with 14 bases left between them. Using reference TRBV5-1 and TRBJ2-1 for the parts outside the CDR3, the full variable domain is KAGVTQTPRYLIKTRGQQVTLSCSPISGHRSVSWYQQTPGQGLQFLFEYFSETQRNKGNFPGRFSGRQFSNSRSEMNVSTLELGDSALYLCASSSVDGGYNEQFFGPGTRLTVL.

The CDR3 bases are TGCGCCAGCAGCGGACAGGGGAACTATGGCTACACCTTC. Residues: CASSGQGNYGYTF. The chain employs TRBV5-1 and TRBJ1-2, with 9 nucleotides matching TRBD1. CDR1 and CDR2 from the germline V gene are SGHRS and YFSETQ. This CDR3 comprises 13 residues. V shed 4 bases and J 2 bases; nucleotides not matched to a gene: 0.

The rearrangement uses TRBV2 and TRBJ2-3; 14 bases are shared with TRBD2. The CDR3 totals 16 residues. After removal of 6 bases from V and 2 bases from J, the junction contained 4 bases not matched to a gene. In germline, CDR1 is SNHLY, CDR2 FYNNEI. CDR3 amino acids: CASRGTSGRSTDTQYF. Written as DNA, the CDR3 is TGTGCCAGCAGAGGGACTAGCGGGAGATCCACAGATACGCAGTATTTT.

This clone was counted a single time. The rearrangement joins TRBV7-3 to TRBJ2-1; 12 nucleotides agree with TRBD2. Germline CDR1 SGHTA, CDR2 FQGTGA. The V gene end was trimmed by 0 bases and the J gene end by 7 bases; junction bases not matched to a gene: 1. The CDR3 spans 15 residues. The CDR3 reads CASSLTLAGGNEQFF. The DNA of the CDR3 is TGTGCCAGCAGCTTAACCCTAGCGGGGGGGAATGAGCAGTTCTTC.

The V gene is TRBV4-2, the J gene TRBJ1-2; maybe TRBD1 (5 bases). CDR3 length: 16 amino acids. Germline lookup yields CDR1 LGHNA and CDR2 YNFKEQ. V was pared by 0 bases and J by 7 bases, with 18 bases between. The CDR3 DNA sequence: TGTGCCAGCAGCCAAGACCCAGCCAGACCGGGGGGTGGCTACACCTTC. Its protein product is CASSQDPARPGGGYTF.